This TCR beta chain was sequenced in a study of a mutant IDH1 vaccine in newly diagnosed glioma. Study-level information: The initiation of vaccination occurred 4-6 weeks after radiotherapy alone, or with temozolomide cycles. Those enrolled had earlier been treated with radiotherapy, temozolomide, or both, mostly both. Regarding the study as a whole: Apparently unrelated to pseudoprogression were changes in the top peripheral T cell clonotypes.

As to this clone: Antigen unknown.

The V end was cut by 0 bases, the J end by 8 bases, with 10 bases between. The germline CDR1 and CDR2 sequences are MGHRA and YSYEKL. This CDR3 is built from 14 residues. Time point in this sample: week 11, during vaccination. Every vaccination contained 300 ug of the mutant IDH1 20-mer peptide and was paired with topical imiquimod. The protocol was immunoSEQ multiplex PCR, while the TCRdb copy is restricted to in-frame clones and leaves out a portion. The data show roughly 120,000 clones, about nine tenths seen once. The TCR sequence derives from a woman aged 50 to 65 with glioma. The sample in question was PBMCs, obtained from a glioma patient whose treatment included an IDH1 peptide vaccine. The J gene is TRBJ1-4, the V gene TRBV4-1; D ambiguous. In DNA, the CDR3 is TGCGCCAGCAGCCAAGAATTGATAGGAGAAAAACTGTTTTTT. Translating gives CASSQELIGEKLFF.